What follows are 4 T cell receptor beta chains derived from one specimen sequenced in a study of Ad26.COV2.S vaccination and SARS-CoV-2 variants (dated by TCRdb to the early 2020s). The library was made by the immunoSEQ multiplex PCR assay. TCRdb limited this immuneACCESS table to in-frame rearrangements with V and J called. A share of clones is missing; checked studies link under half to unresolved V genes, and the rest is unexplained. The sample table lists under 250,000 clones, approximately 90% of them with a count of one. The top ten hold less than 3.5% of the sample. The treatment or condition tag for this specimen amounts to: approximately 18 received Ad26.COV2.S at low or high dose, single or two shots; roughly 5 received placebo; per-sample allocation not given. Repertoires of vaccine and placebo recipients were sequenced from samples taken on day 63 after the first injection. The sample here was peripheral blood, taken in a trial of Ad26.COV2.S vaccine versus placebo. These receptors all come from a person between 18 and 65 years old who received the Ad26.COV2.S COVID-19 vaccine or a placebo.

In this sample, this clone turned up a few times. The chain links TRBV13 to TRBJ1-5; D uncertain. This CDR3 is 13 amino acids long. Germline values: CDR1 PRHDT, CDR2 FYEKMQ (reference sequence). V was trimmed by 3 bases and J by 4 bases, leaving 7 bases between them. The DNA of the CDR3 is TGTGCCAGCAGCTTCCGACCTAATCAGCCCCAGCATTTT. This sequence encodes CASSFRPNQPQHF.

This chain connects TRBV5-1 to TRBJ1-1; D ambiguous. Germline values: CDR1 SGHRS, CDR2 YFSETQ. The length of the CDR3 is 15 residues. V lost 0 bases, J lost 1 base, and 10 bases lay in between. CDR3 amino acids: CASSLGVAENTEAFF. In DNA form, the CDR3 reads TGCGCCAGCAGCTTGGGCGTGGCGGAGAACACTGAAGCTTTCTTT.

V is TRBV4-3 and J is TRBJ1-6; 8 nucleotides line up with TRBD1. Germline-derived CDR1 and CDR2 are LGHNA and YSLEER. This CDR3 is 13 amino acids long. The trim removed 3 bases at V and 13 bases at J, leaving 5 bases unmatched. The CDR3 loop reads CASSQDRVGPLHF. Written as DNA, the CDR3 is TGCGCCAGCAGCCAGGACAGGGTCGGGCCCCTCCACTTT.

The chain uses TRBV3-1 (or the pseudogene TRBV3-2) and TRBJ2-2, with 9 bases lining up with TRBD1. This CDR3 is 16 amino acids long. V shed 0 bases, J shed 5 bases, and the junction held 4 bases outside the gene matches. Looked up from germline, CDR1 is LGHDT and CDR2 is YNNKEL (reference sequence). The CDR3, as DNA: TGTGCCAGCAGCCAAGAAGGGACAGGGTGGACCGGGGAGCTGTTTTTT. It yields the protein CASSQEGTGWTGELFF.